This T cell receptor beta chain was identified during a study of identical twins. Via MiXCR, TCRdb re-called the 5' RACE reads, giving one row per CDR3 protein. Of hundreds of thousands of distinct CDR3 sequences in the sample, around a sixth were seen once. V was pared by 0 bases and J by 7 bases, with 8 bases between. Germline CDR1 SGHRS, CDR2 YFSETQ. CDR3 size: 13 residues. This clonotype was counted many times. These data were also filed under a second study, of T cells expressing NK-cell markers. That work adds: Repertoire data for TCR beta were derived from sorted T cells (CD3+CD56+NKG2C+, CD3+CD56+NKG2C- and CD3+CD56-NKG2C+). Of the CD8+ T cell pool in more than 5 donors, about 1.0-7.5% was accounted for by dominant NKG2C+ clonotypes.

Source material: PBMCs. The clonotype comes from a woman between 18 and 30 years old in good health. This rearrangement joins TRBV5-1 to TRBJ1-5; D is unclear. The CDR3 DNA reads TGCGCCAGCAGCTTGGACGTGGGGCAGCCCCAGCATTTT. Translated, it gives CASSLDVGQPQHF.